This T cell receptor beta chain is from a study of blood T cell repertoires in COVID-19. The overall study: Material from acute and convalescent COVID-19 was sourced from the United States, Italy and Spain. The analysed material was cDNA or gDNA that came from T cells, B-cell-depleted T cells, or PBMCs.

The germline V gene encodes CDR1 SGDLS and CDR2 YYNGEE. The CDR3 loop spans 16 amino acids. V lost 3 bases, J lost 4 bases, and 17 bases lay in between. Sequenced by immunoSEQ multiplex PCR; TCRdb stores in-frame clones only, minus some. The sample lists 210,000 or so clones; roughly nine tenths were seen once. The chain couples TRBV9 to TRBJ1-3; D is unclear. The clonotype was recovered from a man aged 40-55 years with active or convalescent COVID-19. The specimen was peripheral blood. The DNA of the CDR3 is TGTGCCAGCAGCGGAACCCTTCGAGTCCCCGGAAACACCATATATTTT. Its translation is CASSGTLRVPGNTIYF. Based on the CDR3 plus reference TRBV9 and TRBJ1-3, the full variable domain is DSGVTQTPKHLITATGQRVTLRCSPRSGDLSVYWYQQSLDQGLQFLIQYYNGEERAKGNILERFSAQQFPDLHSELNLSSLELGDSALYFCASSGTLRVPGNTIYFGEGSWLTVV.